The 15 T cell receptor beta chains listed next were all sequenced from one sample in a study of CD8 T cells in Susac syndrome. The authors reverse transcribed roughly 0.45 to 1 ug RNA with random hexamers. Via MiXCR, TCRdb re-called the immunoSEQ multiplex PCR reads, giving one row per CDR3 protein. The table shows 400,000 to 550,000 distinct CDR3 sequences, with more than 80% occurring only once. The sequencing input was CD8+ T cells from PBMCs. These receptors all stem from a human donor with multiple sclerosis.

In regard to this clonotype: Sequence at one end of the junction differs from germline and may be a read error. The CDR3 is CASGQIAGKAGNEQFF. In DNA form, the CDR3 reads TGCGCCAGCGGCCAGATAGCGGGGAAAGCAGGGAATGAGCAGTTCTTC. The rearrangement joins TRBV4-1 to TRBJ2-1, with 8 bases lining up with TRBD2. This CDR3 is 16 amino acids long. CDR1 MGHRA and CDR2 YSYEKL come from the germline V gene.

This clonotype was seen only a few times. The gene calls are TRBV24-1 and TRBJ2-1; the D is unclear. Trimming removed 9 bases at V and 0 bases at J, with 11 bases between. Germline V gene sequence: CDR1 KGHDR, CDR2 SFDVKD. The CDR3 sequence is 14 residues long. The DNA of the CDR3 is TGTGCCACCCAAGACTCGAGCTCCTACAATGAGCAGTTCTTC. Translated, it gives CATQDSSSYNEQFF.

This chain joins TRBV11-2 and TRBJ2-7; TRBD2 aligns across 7 bases. The CDR3 runs 15 residues. J was trimmed by 5 bases and V by 1 base; bases with no gene match: 8. Germline CDR1 reads SGHAT; CDR2 reads FQNNGV. DNA for the CDR3: TGTGCCAGCAGCTTAGTCGCGGGAGTACTCCACGAGCAGTACTTC. Translated, it gives CASSLVAGVLHEQYF. Full variable domain (rest looked up from reference TRBV11-2 and TRBJ2-7): EAGVAQSPRYKIIEKRQSVAFWCNPISGHATLYWYQQILGQGPKLLIQFQNNGVVDDSQLPKDRFSAERLKGVDSTLKIQPAKLEDSAVYLCASSLVAGVLHEQYFGPGTRLTVT.

This sequence joins TRBV2 and TRBJ2-7, with a tentative D call TRBD2 (6 bases). The ends were cut back, 10 bases at V and 5 bases at J, with 15 bases in the middle. This CDR3 is built from 12 residues. Germline V gives CDR1 SNHLY, CDR2 FYNNEI. In DNA, the CDR3 is TGTGCCACCGACCCCGGGGGTAACGAGCAGTACTTC. Amino acid sequence: CATDPGGNEQYF.

The chain carries TRBV4-1 and TRBJ2-4; 7 bases agree with TRBD2. Per the germline V gene, CDR1 is MGHRA and CDR2 is YSYEKL. CDR3 length equals 16 residues. With 4 bases clipped from V and 2 bases from J, the junction kept 8 bases outside the gene matches. The CDR3 DNA follows: TGCGCCAGCAGCCCCTTAGGGAGGGGTCCCAAAAACATTCAGTACTTC. The encoded protein is CASSPLGRGPKNIQYF.

This sequence joins TRBV29-1 and TRBJ2-1; 9 bases map to TRBD2. Germline loops: CDR1 SQVTM, CDR2 ANQGSEA. This CDR3 comprises 13 residues. V shed 5 bases, J shed 8 bases, and the junction held 7 bases outside the gene matches. The CDR3 loop reads CSVSTGTSYEQFF. The CDR3 DNA reads as TGCAGCGTTTCTACCGGGACTAGCTATGAGCAGTTCTTC.

The genes are TRBV7-9 and TRBJ2-7; tentatively, D is TRBD1 or TRBD2 (5 bases each). CDR3 length equals 15 residues. V lost 1 base, J lost 0 bases, and 10 bases lay in between. Per germline, CDR1 SEHNR and CDR2 FQNEAQ (reference sequence). CDR3 coding DNA: TGTGCCAGCAGCTTAGGAGGGGTAAGCTCCTACGAGCAGTACTTC. It codes for CASSLGGVSSYEQYF.

The chain employs TRBV7-6 and TRBJ2-3; the D is unclear. The germline V gene has CDR1 SGHVS and CDR2 FNYEAQ. CDR3 length: 16 residues. The ends were cut back, 1 base at V and 2 bases at J, with 13 bases in the middle. The CDR3 nucleotides are TGTGCCAGCAGCTTAGTGCCCAGGAGATACACAGATACGCAGTATTTT. This sequence encodes CASSLVPRRYTDTQYF. Using reference TRBV7-6 and TRBJ2-3 for the parts outside the CDR3, the full variable domain is GAGVSQSPRYKVTKRGQDVALRCDPISGHVSLYWYRQALGQGPEFLTYFNYEAQQDKSGLPNDRFSAERPEGSISTLTIQRTEQRDSAMYRCASSLVPRRYTDTQYFGPGTRLTVL.

The CDR3 sequence: CASSHGRGELFF. The CDR3 DNA follows: TGTGCCAGCAGCCATGGACGTGGGGAGCTGTTTTTT. The chain has TRBV4-2 and TRBJ2-2; D unresolved. The CDR3 spans 12 residues. CDR1 and CDR2 (germline): LGHNA, YNFKEQ. V lost 3 bases, J lost 8 bases, and 7 bases lay in between.

The rearrangement links TRBV27 to TRBJ1-5; D perhaps matches TRBD1 (6 bases). Germline V gives CDR1 MNHEY, CDR2 SMNVEV (reference sequence). The CDR3 has 14 residues. Trimming pared 6 bases from V and 6 bases from J, leaving 15 bases between. CDR3 residues: CASRAGVGGQPQHF. CDR3 in DNA: TGTGCCAGCAGGGCAGGGGTGGGTGGTCAGCCCCAGCATTTT.

The gene calls are TRBV27 and TRBJ2-7; 10 bases map to TRBD2. The CDR3 has 16 residues. V dropped 4 bases and J dropped 3; count of bases not matched to a gene: 9. The germline V gene encodes CDR1 MNHEY and CDR2 SMNVEV (reference sequence). The CDR3 coding sequence is TGTGCCAGCAGTTCGCTAAGCGGGAGGGGCTTCTACGAGCAGTACTTC. Its translation is CASSSLSGRGFYEQYF.

The chain combines TRBV5-6 with TRBJ2-7; D is possibly TRBD1 (6 bases). The CDR3 contains 15 residues. Germline CDR1 reads SGHDT; CDR2 reads YYEEEE. V shed 4 bases and J shed 6 bases, with 20 bases lying between them. The CDR3 bases are TGTGCCAGCAGCCCTGTGACGTTGGGGGCGGGCGAGCAGTACTTC. It is translated as CASSPVTLGAGEQYF.

The chain employs TRBV11-2 and TRBJ2-3; perhaps TRBD2 as D (5 bases). The CDR3 is made up of 16 amino acids. Germline loops: CDR1 SGHAT, CDR2 FQNNGV. V was trimmed by 0 bases and J by 3 bases, leaving 13 bases between them. For the CDR3, the DNA is TGTGCCAGCAGCTTAGAAGCGGAAGCGTGGACAGATACGCAGTATTTT. Translated: CASSLEAEAWTDTQYF.

V gene TRBV14 combines with J gene TRBJ1-1; tentative D call: TRBD1 (5 bases). The CDR3 has 14 residues. Germline assignment: CDR1 SGHDN and CDR2 FVKESK. V was clipped by 2 bases and J by 1 base, with 8 bases between them. The CDR3 bases are TGTGCCAGCAGCCAACTGACAGAGAACACTGAAGCTTTCTTT. It encodes CASSQLTENTEAFF.

The chain links TRBV4-1 to TRBJ1-5, with 10 nucleotides matching TRBD1. The germline gives CDR1 MGHRA, CDR2 YSYEKL. The CDR3 is 17 residues long. Unmatched junction bases numbered 7, after V lost 0 bases and J lost 5 bases. The CDR3 coding sequence is TGCGCCAGCAGCCAAGAAAGGGACAGGGGTTTCGATCAGCCCCAGCATTTT. Amino acids: CASSQERDRGFDQPQHF.